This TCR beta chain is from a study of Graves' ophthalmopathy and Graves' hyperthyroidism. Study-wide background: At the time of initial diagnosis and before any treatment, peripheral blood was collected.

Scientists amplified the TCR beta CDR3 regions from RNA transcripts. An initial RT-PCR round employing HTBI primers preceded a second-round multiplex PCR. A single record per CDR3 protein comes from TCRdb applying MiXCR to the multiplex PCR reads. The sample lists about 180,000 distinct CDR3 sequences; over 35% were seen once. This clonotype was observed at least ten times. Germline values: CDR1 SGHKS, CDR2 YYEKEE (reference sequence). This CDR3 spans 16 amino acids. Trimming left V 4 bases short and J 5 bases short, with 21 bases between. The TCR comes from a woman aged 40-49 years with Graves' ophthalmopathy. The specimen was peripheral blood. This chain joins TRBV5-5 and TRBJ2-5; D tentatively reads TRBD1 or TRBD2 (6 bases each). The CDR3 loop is CASSGDGGHPVETQYF. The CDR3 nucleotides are TGTGCCAGCAGCGGTGACGGGGGCCATCCGGTGGAGACCCAGTACTTC.